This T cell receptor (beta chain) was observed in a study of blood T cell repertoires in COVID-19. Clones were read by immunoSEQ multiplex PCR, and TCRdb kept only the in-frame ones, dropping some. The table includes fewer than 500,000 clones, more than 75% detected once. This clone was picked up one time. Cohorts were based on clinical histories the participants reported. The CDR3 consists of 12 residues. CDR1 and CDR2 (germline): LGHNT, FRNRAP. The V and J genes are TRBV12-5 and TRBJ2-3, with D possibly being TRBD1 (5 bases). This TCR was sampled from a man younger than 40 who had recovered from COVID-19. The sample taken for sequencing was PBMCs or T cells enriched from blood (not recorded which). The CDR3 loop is CGSGADADTQYF. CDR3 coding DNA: TGTGGCTCTGGGGCGGACGCAGATACGCAGTATTTT.